This TCR beta chain was retrieved from a study of OX40 agonist ivuxolimab in advanced cancers. Generated by immunoSEQ multiplex PCR, the TCRdb table keeps only in-frame clones and is missing some. The data contain some 35,000 clones, more than 75% of them singletons. The source of this sequence is an adult with an advanced solid tumor such as melanoma, head and neck, liver or kidney cancer. The sequencing here drew on CD4+ or CD8+ T cells sorted from blood, taken in a trial of the OX40 agonist ivuxolimab.

CDR3 sequence: CASSLQENTEAFF. Written as DNA, the CDR3 is TGTGCCAGCAGTTTGCAGGAGAACACTGAAGCTTTCTTT. The chain has TRBV27 and TRBJ1-1; D call uncertain. V lost 3 bases to trimming and J lost 1 base, with 6 bases between them. CDR1 is MNHEY and CDR2 is SMNVEV in the germline V gene (reference sequence). The CDR3 is 13 residues long.